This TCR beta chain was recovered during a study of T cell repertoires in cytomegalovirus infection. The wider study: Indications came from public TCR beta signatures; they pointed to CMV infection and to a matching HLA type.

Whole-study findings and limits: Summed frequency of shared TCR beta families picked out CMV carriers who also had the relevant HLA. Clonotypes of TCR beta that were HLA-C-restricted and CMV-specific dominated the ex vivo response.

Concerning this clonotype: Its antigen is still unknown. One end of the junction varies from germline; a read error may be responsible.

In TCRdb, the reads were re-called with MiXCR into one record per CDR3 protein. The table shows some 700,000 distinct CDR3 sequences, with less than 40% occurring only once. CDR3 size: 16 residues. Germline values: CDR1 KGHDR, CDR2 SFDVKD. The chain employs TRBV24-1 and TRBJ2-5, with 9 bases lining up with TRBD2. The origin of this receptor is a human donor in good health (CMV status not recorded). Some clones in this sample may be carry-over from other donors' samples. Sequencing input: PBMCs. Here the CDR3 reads CATRDPRAGGKETQYF. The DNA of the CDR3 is TGTGCCACCCGTGACCCTAGAGCGGGGGGCAAAGAGACCCAGTACTTC.